This T cell receptor beta chain was obtained from a study of blood T cell repertoires in COVID-19. At the level of the study: Sample material is recorded as cDNA or gDNA derived from T cells, B-cell-depleted T cells, or PBMCs.

In the original processing: Reference gene primer amplification gave nucleated cell count estimates. This table comes from immunoSEQ multiplex PCR, and its TCRdb copy is limited to in-frame clones, with some not included. D and trimming come from the DNA, and the V and J calls and clone size come from that table. Of 300,000 to 400,000 clones listed, approximately 86% are singletons. Seattle patients were enrolled during active infection and followed longitudinally. Germline values: CDR1 LGHNA, CDR2 YSLEER. The CDR3 has 15 amino acids. The trim removed 4 bases at V and 9 bases at J, leaving 9 bases unmatched.

Input material: peripheral blood. The chain employs TRBV4-3 and TRBJ2-1; 10 bases fit TRBD2. This TCR came from a woman aged 55 to 70 with COVID-19, enrolled during active disease. CDR3 coding DNA: TGCGCCAGCAGCCCGGGACTAGCGTGGACAATTGAGCAGTTCTTC. This codes for CASSPGLAWTIEQFF.